This TCR beta chain derives from a study of CD4 T cell repertoires in COVID-19. Libraries were prepared by immunoSEQ multiplex PCR; TCRdb keeps only in-frame clonotypes and omits some of them. The sample holds 65,000 to 95,000 clones; about 83% are singletons and the top ten take roughly 0.5%. These memory T cells were uncultured and sequenced directly after ex vivo isolation. The material sequenced was CD4+ T cells from peripheral blood, taken after recovery from COVID-19. This TCR derives from a human donor who had COVID-19.

The CDR3 loop reads CASSLSSTGGGETQYF. The DNA of the CDR3 is TGCGCCAGCAGCTTGAGTTCAACAGGGGGAGGGGAGACCCAGTACTTC. The chain employs TRBV5-1 and TRBJ2-5; D is perhaps TRBD1 (8 bases). Germline loops: CDR1 SGHRS, CDR2 YFSETQ. The CDR3 loop spans 16 amino acids. V was shortened by 1 base and J by 5 bases, with 18 bases between the two germline ends. Using reference TRBV5-1 and TRBJ2-5 for the parts outside the CDR3, the full variable domain is KAGVTQTPRYLIKTRGQQVTLSCSPISGHRSVSWYQQTPGQGLQFLFEYFSETQRNKGNFPGRFSGRQFSNSRSEMNVSTLELGDSALYLCASSLSSTGGGETQYFGPGTRLLVL.